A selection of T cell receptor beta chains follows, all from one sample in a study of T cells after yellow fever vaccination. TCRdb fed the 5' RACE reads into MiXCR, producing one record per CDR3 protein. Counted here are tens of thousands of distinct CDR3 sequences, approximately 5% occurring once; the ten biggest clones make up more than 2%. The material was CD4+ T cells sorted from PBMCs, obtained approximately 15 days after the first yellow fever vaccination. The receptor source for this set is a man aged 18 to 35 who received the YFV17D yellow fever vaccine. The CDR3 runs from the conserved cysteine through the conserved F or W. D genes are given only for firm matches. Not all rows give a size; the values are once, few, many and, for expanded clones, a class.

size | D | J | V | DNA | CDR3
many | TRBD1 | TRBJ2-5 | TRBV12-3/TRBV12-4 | TGTGCCAGCAGTCCGGGACAGGGCGGGACCCAGTACTTC | CASSPGQGGTQYF
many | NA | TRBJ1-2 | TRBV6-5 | TGTGCCAGCAGTTACTCCCAACAGGGTATGGGCTATGGCTACACCTTC | CASSYSQQGMGYGYTF
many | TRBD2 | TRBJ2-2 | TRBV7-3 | TGTGCCAGCAGATTCGGACTAGCGGGGGGGCCCGGGGAGCTGTTTTTT | CASRFGLAGGPGELFF
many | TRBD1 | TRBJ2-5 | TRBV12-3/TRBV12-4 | TGTGCCAGCAGTCTAGGGACAGGGGCAATTCAAGAGACCCAGTACTTC | CASSLGTGAIQETQYF
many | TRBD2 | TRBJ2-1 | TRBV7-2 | TGTGCCAGCAGTTTTACGGAGCGGGGGTCCTACAATGAGCAGTTCTTC | CASSFTERGSYNEQFF
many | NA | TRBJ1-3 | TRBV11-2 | TGTGCCAGCAGCCAGAGCCACTCTGGAAACACCATATATTTT | CASSQSHSGNTIYF
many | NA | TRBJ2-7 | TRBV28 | TGTGCCAGCAGTTCCCTAGGTGGGGTGAGCTCCTACGAGCAGTACTTC | CASSSLGGVSSYEQYF
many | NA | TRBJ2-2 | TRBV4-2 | TGTGCCAGCAGCCAAGTTGGCCAGGGAGACACCGGGGAGCTGTTTTTT | CASSQVGQGDTGELFF
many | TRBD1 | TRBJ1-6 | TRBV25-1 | TGTGCCAGCAGTGAAGCGGGACAGCCAAGTTCACCCCTCCACTTT | CASSEAGQPSSPLHF
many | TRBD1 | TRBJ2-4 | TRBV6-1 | TGTGCCACCAGGACAGGGAACAAAAACATTCAGTACTTC | CATRTGNKNIQYF
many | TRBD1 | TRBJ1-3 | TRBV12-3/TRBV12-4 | TGTGCCAGCAGCATCCTCAGGGGGCTTGGAAACACCATATATTTT | CASSILRGLGNTIYF
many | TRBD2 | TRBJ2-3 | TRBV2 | TGTGCCCGGGGGGGAGCTAGCACAGATACGCAGTATTTT | CARGGASTDTQYF
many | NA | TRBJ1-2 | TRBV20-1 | TGCAGTGGCGACAACGGGGGCTACACCTTC | CSGDNGGYTF
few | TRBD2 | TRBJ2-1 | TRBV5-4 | TGTGCCAGCAGCTTGGGATCGGGAGGCGATGAGCAGTTCTTC | CASSLGSGGDEQFF
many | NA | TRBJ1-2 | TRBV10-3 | TGTGCCATCAGTGACTCAGGGGACGACATTCGGGGCTACACCTTC | CAISDSGDDIRGYTF
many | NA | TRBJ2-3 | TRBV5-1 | TGCGCCAGCAGCGTTGAGGATACGCAGTATTTT | CASSVEDTQYF
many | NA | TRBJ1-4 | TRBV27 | TGTGCCAGCAGTTCCCTCGGAGAGGGAGAGGAAAAACTGTTTTTT | CASSSLGEGEEKLFF
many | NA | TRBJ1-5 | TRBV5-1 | TGCGCCAGCAGCTTGGGGTCGGGTAATAGCAATCAGCCCCAGCATTTT | CASSLGSGNSNQPQHF
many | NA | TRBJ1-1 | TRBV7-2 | TGTGCCAGCAGCTTTACAGGTATGAACACTGAAGCTTTCTTT | CASSFTGMNTEAFF
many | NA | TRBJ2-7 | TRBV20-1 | TGCAGTGCTAGTGGAGGGGCGCTTTACGAGCAGTACTTC | CSASGGALYEQYF
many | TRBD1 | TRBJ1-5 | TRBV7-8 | TGTGCCAGCAGCCCCTTTGGACAGGGGGCGATTCAGCCCCAGCATTTT | CASSPFGQGAIQPQHF
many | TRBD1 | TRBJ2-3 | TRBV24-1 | TGTGCCACCGGTGAAGGACAGGGCAACACAGATACGCAGTATTTT | CATGEGQGNTDTQYF
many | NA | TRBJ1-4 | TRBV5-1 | TGCGCCAGCAGCTTGCTCGGGGCAACTAATGAAAAACTGTTTTTT | CASSLLGATNEKLFF
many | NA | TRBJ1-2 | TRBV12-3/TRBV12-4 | TGTGCCAGCATTGGGCCCTGGACCTATGGCTACACCTTC | CASIGPWTYGYTF
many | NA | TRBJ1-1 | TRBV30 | TGTGCCTGGAGAGCGAAGGGGGGGACTGAAGCTTTCTTT | CAWRAKGGTEAFF
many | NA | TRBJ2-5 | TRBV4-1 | TGCGCCAGCAGCCCAGTCAGCGAGACCCGAAAACGAGTCCAGTACTTC | CASSPVSETRKRVQYF
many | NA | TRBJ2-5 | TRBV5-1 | TGCGCCACCCAAAAGGGATTTAGAATAGAAGAGACCCAGTACTTC | CATQKGFRIEETQYF
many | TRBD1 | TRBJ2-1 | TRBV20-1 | TGCAGTGCTAGAGACGGGACAGCGAGCTCCTACAATGAGCAGTTCTTC | CSARDGTASSYNEQFF
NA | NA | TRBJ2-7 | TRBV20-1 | TGCAGTGCCCATAGGGGGGGGGCCTCGGGCGAGCAGTACTTC | CSAHRGGASGEQYF
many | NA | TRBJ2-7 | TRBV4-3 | TGCGCCAGCAGCCGGGAGGTCGCCTACGAGCAGTACTTC | CASSREVAYEQYF
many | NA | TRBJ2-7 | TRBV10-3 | TGTGCCATCAGTGAGTCGACCGGGTTTAGCTTCGAGCAGTACTTC | CAISESTGFSFEQYF
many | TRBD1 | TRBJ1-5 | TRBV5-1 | TGCGCCAGCAGCCCGGGACAGGGAAATCAGCCCCAGCATTTT | CASSPGQGNQPQHF
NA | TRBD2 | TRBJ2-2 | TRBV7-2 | TGTGCCAGCAGCAGATTCCGGGGGGGTAACACCGGGGAGCCGTTTTTT | CASSRFRGGNTGEPFF
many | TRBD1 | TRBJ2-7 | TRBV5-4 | TGTGCCAGCAGCATTATTGGGACAGAATACGAGCAGTACTTC | CASSIIGTEYEQYF
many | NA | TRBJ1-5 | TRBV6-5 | TGTGCCAGCAGACCCATAGAGGTCCATCAGCCCCAGCATTTT | CASRPIEVHQPQHF
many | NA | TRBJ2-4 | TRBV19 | TGTGCCAGTAGTATTTCGGGGACGGGAACCAAAAACATTCAGTACTTC | CASSISGTGTKNIQYF
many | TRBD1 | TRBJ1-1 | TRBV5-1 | TGCGCCAGCAGCTTGGCCGGGACAGGGAGAGCTTTCTTT | CASSLAGTGRAFF
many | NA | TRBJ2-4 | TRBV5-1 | TGCGCCAGCAGCTTGGCTCCGGGGGGCCCCATTCAGTACTTC | CASSLAPGGPIQYF
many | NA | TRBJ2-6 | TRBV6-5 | TGTGCCAGCAGTTCCTTTACCTCTGGGGCCAACGTCCTGACTTTC | CASSSFTSGANVLTF
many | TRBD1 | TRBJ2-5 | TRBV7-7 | TGTGCCAGCAGCACCGCCGGGACAGGGCGCGAGACCCAGTACTTC | CASSTAGTGRETQYF
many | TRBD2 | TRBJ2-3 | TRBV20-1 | TGCAGTGCCGCGGGGGGGGGGCCGGATACGCAGTATTTT | CSAAGGGPDTQYF
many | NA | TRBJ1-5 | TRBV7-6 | TGTGCCAGCAGCTTACAGGGGCAAGGTCAGCCCCAGCATTTT | CASSLQGQGQPQHF
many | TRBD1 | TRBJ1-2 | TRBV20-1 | TGCAGTGCTAGTCCGGGACAGACTTATGGCTACACCTTC | CSASPGQTYGYTF
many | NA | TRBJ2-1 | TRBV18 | TGTGCCAGCTCACCCTCTCTGGGGTCTAGCAATGAGCAGTTCTTC | CASSPSLGSSNEQFF
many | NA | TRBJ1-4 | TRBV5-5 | TGTGCCAGCAGCTTGGTAGCGGGACTCTTTGAGGAAAAACTGTTTTTT | CASSLVAGLFEEKLFF
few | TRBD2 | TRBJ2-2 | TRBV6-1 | TGTGCCAGCTTTCTAGCGGGGGCTACCGGGGAGCTGTTTTTT | CASFLAGATGELFF
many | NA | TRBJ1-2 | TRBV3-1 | TGTGCCAGCAGCCAAGAAGGCACCCTAGGAGGCTACACCTTC | CASSQEGTLGGYTF
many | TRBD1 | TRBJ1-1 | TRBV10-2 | TGCGCCAGTGGGACAGATTTAAGGAACACTGAAGCTTTCTTT | CASGTDLRNTEAFF
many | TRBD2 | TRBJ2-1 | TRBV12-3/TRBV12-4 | TGTGCCAGCCTCTACGGGGGGACCTCCTACAATGAGCAGTTCTTC | CASLYGGTSYNEQFF
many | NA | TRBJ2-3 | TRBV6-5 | TGTGCCAGCAGTTACTCGGAGGTCGCAGATACGCAGTATTTT | CASSYSEVADTQYF
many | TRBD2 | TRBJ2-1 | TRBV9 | TGTGCCAGCAGCGGGCCTAGCGGGGGACCGTCGAGAGGTGAGCAGTTCTTC | CASSGPSGGPSRGEQFF